This is a list of T cell receptor beta chains from one sample in a study of blood T cells in healthy people across ages. In TCRdb, the 5' RACE reads were re-called with MiXCR into one record per CDR3 protein. The data hold around 970,000 distinct CDR3 sequences, with roughly 51% observed a single time. Sequencing was performed on blood. These receptor sequences come from a woman in her sixties or seventies in good health. CDR3s include the opening cysteine and the closing phenylalanine or tryptophan. Fields, in order: CDR3 protein, CDR3 DNA, D gene, V gene, J gene, clone size. D genes are given only for firm matches. Rows may omit the clone size; those that give it use once, few, many or a size class.

CASRIAGAAYNEQFF,TGTGCCAGCAGGATAGCGGGAGCCGCCTACAATGAGCAGTTCTTC,TRBD2,TRBV6-5,TRBJ2-1,many
CASSLSLAGRVYEQYF,TGTGCCAGCAGTTTATCCCTAGCGGGGAGAGTTTACGAGCAGTACTTC,TRBD2,TRBV27,TRBJ2-7,-
CASSPSRGMPTDTQYF,TGTGCCAGCAGCCCTAGTCGGGGGATGCCCACAGATACGCAGTATTTT,-,TRBV11-2,TRBJ2-3,few
CASSARDQRGTDTQYF,TGTGCCAGCAGCGCTCGGGACCAAAGAGGCACAGATACGCAGTATTTT,-,TRBV9,TRBJ2-3,-
CSGRTGGTDTQYF,TGCAGCGGAAGGACAGGGGGCACAGATACGCAGTATTTT,TRBD1,TRBV20-1,TRBJ2-3,-
CASSPRTGRSPLHF,TGTGCCAGCAGCCCAAGGACAGGGCGATCACCCCTCCACTTT,TRBD1,TRBV3-1,TRBJ1-6,-
CAGSQGGTTTYNEQFF,TGTGCCGGCAGCCAAGGAGGGACGACAACTTACAATGAGCAGTTCTTC,-,TRBV14,TRBJ2-1,-
CAIRPGQGLFGANVLTF,TGTGCCATCAGGCCCGGACAGGGATTATTTGGGGCCAACGTCCTGACTTTC,TRBD1,TRBV10-3,TRBJ2-6,few
CASRWTGGFGKTNEKLFF,TGCGCCAGCAGATGGACAGGGGGCTTTGGGAAAACTAATGAAAAACTGTTTTTT,TRBD1,TRBV4-1,TRBJ1-4,few
CASIAGNVPRNEQFF,TGTGCCAGCATAGCGGGGAACGTACCTAGAAATGAGCAGTTCTTC,TRBD2,TRBV28,TRBJ2-1,few
CASSSGQGAFNEQFF,TGTGCCAGCAGTTCAGGACAGGGGGCGTTTAATGAGCAGTTCTTC,TRBD1,TRBV28,TRBJ2-1,-
CASSFLVSADEQYF,TGTGCCAGCAGTTTTCTCGTGTCGGCCGACGAGCAGTACTTC,-,TRBV27,TRBJ2-7,few
CASSATGAVYIETQYF,TGTGCCAGCAGTGCTACAGGGGCGGTGTATATCGAGACCCAGTACTTC,TRBD1,TRBV2,TRBJ2-5,-
CASSLARLSTDTQYF,TGTGCCAGCAGCTTAGCCAGGTTATCAACAGATACGCAGTATTTT,-,TRBV7-2,TRBJ2-3,-
CSARRTGNQGGEQYF,TGCAGTGCTCGGCGAACAGGGAATCAAGGGGGGGAGCAGTACTTC,-,TRBV20-1,TRBJ2-7,-
CAGGTGHYEQYF,TGTGCCGGCGGGACAGGGCACTACGAGCAGTACTTC,TRBD1,TRBV6-6,TRBJ2-7,few
CASSQDSSGFYEQYF,TGCGCCAGCAGCCAAGATTCTAGCGGGTTCTACGAGCAGTACTTC,TRBD2,TRBV4-1,TRBJ2-7,few
CASSLDRLSTDTQYF,TGCGCCAGCAGCTTGGACCGGCTCAGCACAGATACGCAGTATTTT,-,TRBV5-1,TRBJ2-3,-
CASSAILGTEAFF,TGTGCCAGCAGCGCCATCCTTGGCACTGAAGCTTTCTTT,-,TRBV9,TRBJ1-1,-
CSAHAAGSGYTF,TGCAGTGCCCACGCGGCGGGGAGCGGCTACACCTTC,-,TRBV20-1,TRBJ1-2,-
CASSRRGRTSTDTQYF,TGCGCCAGCAGTCGGCGAGGGCGAACTAGCACAGATACGCAGTATTTT,-,TRBV5-1,TRBJ2-3,-
CASSPTTLADTQYF,TGTGCCAGCAGCCCCACCACGCTGGCAGATACGCAGTATTTT,-,TRBV11-3,TRBJ2-3,-
CASSLRAGAKNIQYF,TGTGCCAGCAGCTTAAGGGCAGGAGCCAAAAACATTCAGTACTTC,-,TRBV7-2,TRBJ2-4,-